This TCR beta chain derives from a study of identical twins. This CDR3 contains 13 residues. Germline loops: CDR1 LGHDT, CDR2 YNNKEL (reference sequence). Trimming shortened V by 5 bases and J by 3 bases, and 10 bases separated the two germline ends. TCRdb itself ran the 5' RACE reads through MiXCR, one entry per CDR3 protein. The sample holds roughly 480,000 distinct CDR3 sequences, 24% seen once. In addition, the sample was reused for a study of T cells expressing NK-cell markers. That report adds: Out of eight donors sequenced, seven tested HCMV-seropositive and the remaining one seronegative. The contribution of dominant NKG2C+ clonotypes to CD8+ T cells in five to seven donors was roughly 1.0-7.0%.

The TCR was taken from a woman aged 18 to 35 in good health. Sequencing was done on a sample of CD4+ T cells sorted from blood. V and J are TRBV3-1 and TRBJ2-5; no firm D call. The CDR3 sequence is CASSNYQKETQYF. The CDR3 DNA is TGTGCCAGCAGCAACTATCAAAAAGAGACCCAGTACTTC.